Below, 5 T cell receptor beta chains from the same sample are listed, as sequenced in a study of control samples from healthy donors and cancer patients. The method was immunoSEQ multiplex PCR; TCRdb's version includes in-frame clones alone and lacks a portion of them. The data hold around 70,000 clones, with around 80% observed a single time. Sequencing used blood. These receptors originate from a man in his sixties in good health.

The CDR3 region is CASSLAGAGSQPQHF. The DNA for the CDR3 is TGTGCCAGCAGCTTGGCCGGGGCAGGGAGCCAGCCCCAGCATTTT. V usage is TRBV5-6 and J usage is TRBJ1-5; TRBD1 might be the D (5 bases). Deletions cut 0 bases from V and 7 bases from J, with 14 bases between. The V gene's germline CDR1 is SGHDT and CDR2 YYEEEE. The CDR3 sequence is 15 residues long.

The rearrangement links TRBV12-5 to TRBJ2-3; D ambiguous. Trimming cost V 5 bases and J 1 base, with 7 bases left between them. The CDR3 contains 13 residues. The germline gives CDR1 LGHNT, CDR2 FRNRAP. In DNA, the CDR3 is TGTGCTAGTGGTGGACCGGGCACAGATACGCAGTATTTT. It yields the protein CASGGPGTDTQYF.

The chain carries TRBV29-1 and TRBJ2-2; maybe TRBD1 (5 bases). The CDR3 contains 13 residues. Germline assignment: CDR1 SQVTM and CDR2 ANQGSEA. The V gene lost 4 bases and the J gene lost 1 base, with 7 bases spanning the gap. The CDR3 loop reads CSVATENTGELFF. CDR3 nucleotides: TGCAGCGTTGCGACAGAGAACACCGGGGAGCTGTTTTTT.

The CDR3 region has the DNA TGTGCCAGCAGCTTACAGGGAAGGGAGGATTCACCCCTCCACTTT. Residues: CASSLQGREDSPLHF. The rearrangement joins TRBV7-2 to TRBJ1-6; possible D gene TRBD1, 5 bases. This CDR3 comprises 15 residues. Trimming stripped 2 bases from V and 8 bases from J, with 13 bases between. In germline, CDR1 is SGHTA, CDR2 FQGNSA.

The chain's CDR3 is CASSQGIYYGYTF. CDR3 nucleotide sequence: TGTGCCAGCAGTCAAGGGATATACTATGGCTACACCTTC. This rearrangement joins TRBV6-2 or TRBV6-3 to TRBJ1-2; D not certain. The CDR3 length is 13 residues. Germline V gene sequence: CDR1 MNHEY, CDR2 SVGEGT. Trimming removed 5 bases at V and 3 bases at J, with 10 bases between.